The source of this T cell receptor (beta chain) is a study of T cell clonality in common variable immunodeficiency. Findings and caveats of the study: CVID subjects shared fewer TCRbeta clones than healthy controls did.

Sequenced by immunoSEQ multiplex PCR; TCRdb stores in-frame clones only, minus some. In total the sample includes approximately 40,000 clones, none of them seen once. Patients and controls were mostly of Caucasian heritage. Ten or more counts support this clone. Its specificity is not known. The CDR3 is cut off 3 residues early in the read; its end comes from the germline J gene. This CDR3 contains 14 residues. Between the trimmed V and J ends, which lost 1 base and 1 base, there was a span of 9 bases. CDR1 and CDR2 from the germline V gene are SGHRS and YFSETQ. This sequence joins TRBV5-1 and TRBJ2-7; D ambiguous. Specimen: peripheral blood mononuclear cells. The receptor was derived from a person aged 18 to 75 in good health. CDR3 residues: CASSLSTDSYEQYF. The covered CDR3 bases are TGCGCCAGCAGCTTGAGCACAGATTCCTACGAG.